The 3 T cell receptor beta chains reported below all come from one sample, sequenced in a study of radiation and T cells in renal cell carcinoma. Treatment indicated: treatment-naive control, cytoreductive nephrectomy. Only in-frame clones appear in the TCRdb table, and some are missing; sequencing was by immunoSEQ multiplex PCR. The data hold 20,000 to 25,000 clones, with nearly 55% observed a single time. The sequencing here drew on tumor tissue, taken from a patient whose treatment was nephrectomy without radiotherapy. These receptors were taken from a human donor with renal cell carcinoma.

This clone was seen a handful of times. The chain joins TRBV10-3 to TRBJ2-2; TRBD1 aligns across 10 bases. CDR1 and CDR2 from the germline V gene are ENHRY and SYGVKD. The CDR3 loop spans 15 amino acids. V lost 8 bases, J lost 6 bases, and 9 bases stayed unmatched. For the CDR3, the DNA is TGTGCCATCGATAGAACCGGGACAGGGGCCGGGGAGCTGTTTTTT. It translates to CAIDRTGTGAGELFF.

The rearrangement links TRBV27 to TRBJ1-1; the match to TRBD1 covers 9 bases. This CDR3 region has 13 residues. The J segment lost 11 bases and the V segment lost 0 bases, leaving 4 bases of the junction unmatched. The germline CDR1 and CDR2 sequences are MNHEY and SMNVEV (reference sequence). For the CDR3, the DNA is TGTGCCAGCAGTTTATCAGGGACAGGGCATGCTTTCTTT. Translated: CASSLSGTGHAFF.

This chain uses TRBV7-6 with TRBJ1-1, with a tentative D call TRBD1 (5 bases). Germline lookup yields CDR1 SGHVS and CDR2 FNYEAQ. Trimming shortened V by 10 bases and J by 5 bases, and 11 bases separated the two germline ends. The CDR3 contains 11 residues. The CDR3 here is CATGVGTEAFF. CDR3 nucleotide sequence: TGTGCCACGGGGGTAGGGACTGAAGCTTTCTTT.